This T cell receptor (beta chain) was recorded in a study of identical twins. General study results and limits: A cross-sectional statistical analysis, not follow-up of the same donors, supported the conclusions.

In every case, the donor was a healthy Caucasian. This clonotype was recorded many times. Its antigen is currently unknown. The junction had 11 bases not matched to a gene; V was cut back by 7 bases and J by 3 bases. CDR1 and CDR2 (germline): MDHEN, SYDVKM. The CDR3 is made up of 16 amino acids. Carrying unique molecular identifiers, the cDNA also gained a universal primer site through template switching. TCRdb passed the 5' RACE reads through MiXCR, listing each CDR3 protein once. The sample has roughly 350,000 distinct CDR3 sequences; more than 9% are singletons. These same records also appear under a second study, on yellow fever vaccine responses in identical twins. In that study: Reportedly, the T cell response mounted by twins to vaccine seemed partly convergent, partly personalized.

The rearrangement uses TRBV28 and TRBJ2-3; 9 bases are a match to TRBD2. The sequence came from a woman in her late teens or twenties in good health. What was sequenced was CD8+ T cells sorted from blood. The CDR3 protein is CASNLLLAGKTDTQYF. The CDR3 DNA sequence: TGTGCCAGCAACCTTCTTCTAGCGGGGAAGACAGATACGCAGTATTTT.